This T cell receptor beta chain was identified in a study of shared clonotypes between healthy human individuals. Study details: Each donor's CD4 naive and CD4 memory cells filled three plates apiece, CD8 naive two, and CD8 memory one. General study points: Clonotype sharing among donors was expected to depend on sequencing depth.

The method was immunoSEQ multiplex PCR; TCRdb's version includes in-frame clones alone and lacks a portion of them. Of about 2,100,000 clones listed, just over 90% are singletons. Positively selected for CCR7, the CD45RO-negative cells used as naive CD8 cells excluded terminally differentiated effector memory CD45RA+ cells. About this clone itself: The antigen is undetermined.

Germline loops: CDR1 MNHEY, CDR2 SMNVEV (reference sequence). The J segment lost 4 bases and the V segment lost 6 bases, leaving 12 bases of the junction unmatched. The CDR3 totals 16 residues. Sequencing was carried out using naive CD8+ T cells from PBMCs. This receptor was identified in a man younger than 35 in good health. Some clones in this sample may be carry-over from other donors' samples. The chain is built from TRBV27 and TRBJ2-5, with 9 bases matching TRBD1. This CDR3 reads CASSPKYRGLAETQYF. The CDR3 bases are TGTGCCAGCAGCCCTAAATACAGGGGGCTGGCAGAGACCCAGTACTTC.